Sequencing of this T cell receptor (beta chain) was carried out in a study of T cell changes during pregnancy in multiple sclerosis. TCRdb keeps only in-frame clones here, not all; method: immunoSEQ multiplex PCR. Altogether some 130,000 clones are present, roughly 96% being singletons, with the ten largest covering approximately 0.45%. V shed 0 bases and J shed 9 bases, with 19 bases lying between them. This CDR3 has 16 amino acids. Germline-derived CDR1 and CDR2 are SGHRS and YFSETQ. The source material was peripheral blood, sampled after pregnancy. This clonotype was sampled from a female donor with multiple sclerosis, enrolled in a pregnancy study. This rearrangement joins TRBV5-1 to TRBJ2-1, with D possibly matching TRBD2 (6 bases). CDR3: CASSLEAVALGGEQFF. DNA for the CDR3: TGCGCCAGCAGCTTGGAGGCAGTAGCTCTGGGGGGTGAGCAGTTCTTC.